Below, one T cell receptor beta chain is given with its context. These data belong to a study of regulatory T cells in long-lasting Graves disease. The germline V and J ends were trimmed by 1 base and 9 bases, with 13 bases remaining between them. CDR3 size: 14 residues. CDR1 is SGHVS, CDR2 FQNEAQ, per germline. Arm-PCR of CDR3 regions and iRepertoire HTBI primers were used to build TCR beta libraries. MiXCR, applied by TCRdb to the multiplex PCR reads, yields one record per CDR3 protein. The table lists hundreds of thousands of distinct CDR3 sequences, 16% of them singletons. Time point noted: newly diagnosed GD, antithyroid drugs for less than 3 months. TCR sequences were obtained from RNA taken from PBMCs. This sample also belongs to another study, concerning T cells in Graves' hyperthyroidism and ophthalmopathy. That paper notes: Hyperthyroidism in the patients, aged 18 to 65, was newly diagnosed and under 2 months in duration. Diagnosing involved the use of clinical symptoms, serum thyroxine and TRAb, thyroid ultrasound and orbital computed tomography. Using the HTBI primer set, a first-round RT-PCR was run on the TCR CDR3. Before onset, by a median of approximately 5.9 months, the model predicted ophthalmopathy.

This chain joins TRBV7-8 and TRBJ1-5, with D perhaps TRBD1 (5 bases). The sample consisted of peripheral blood mononuclear cells (PBMCs), taken at new diagnosis, from a patient treated with antithyroid drugs. This TCR came from a man aged 18 to 30 with Graves disease. The CDR3 nucleotides read TGTGCCAGCAGCTTAGACGCTTTTGGGGGGCCCCAGCATTTT. Protein sequence: CASSLDAFGGPQHF.